The 17 T cell receptor beta chains presented below share a single source sample, sequenced in a study of blood T cell repertoires in COVID-19. Repertoires were generated with immunoSEQ multiplex PCR, while TCRdb's copy carries only in-frame clones and drops some. Of roughly 32,000 clones listed, more than 70% are singletons. The source material was peripheral blood. All receptors derive from a man aged 55 to 69 with active or convalescent COVID-19.

The genes are TRBV18 and TRBJ2-5; D call uncertain. Germline lookup yields CDR1 KGHSH and CDR2 LQKENI. The V end was cut by 1 base, the J end by 3 bases, with 9 bases between. The CDR3 is 14 amino acids. The CDR3 bases are TGTGCCAGCTCACCACGGCAGTTAAAAGAGACCCAGTACTTC. Translation: CASSPRQLKETQYF. The full variable domain, rest sourced from reference TRBV18 and TRBJ2-5, is NAGVMQNPRHLVRRRGQEARLRCSPMKGHSHVYWYRQLPEEGLKFMVYLQKENIIDESGMPKERFSAEFPKEGPSILRIQQVVRGDSAAYFCASSPRQLKETQYFGPGTRLLVL.

DNA for the CDR3: TGTGCCAGCAGCTACGGGAGCGCTGAAGCTTTCTTT. This encodes CASSYGSAEAFF. This chain joins TRBV5-4 and TRBJ1-1; D gene ambiguous. The CDR3 is 12 residues long. Looked up from germline, CDR1 is SGHNT and CDR2 is YYREEE (reference sequence). Trimming pared 3 bases from V and 6 bases from J, leaving 9 bases between. The variable domain in full, with the rest retrieved from reference TRBV5-4 and TRBJ1-1, is ETGVTQSPTHLIKTRGQQVTLRCSSQSGHNTVSWYQQALGQGPQFIFQYYREEENGRGNFPPRFSGLQFPNYSSELNVNALELDDSALYLCASSYGSAEAFFGQGTRLTVV.

The CDR3 DNA sequence: TGTGCGGCGGGAGTAGCGGGACACACAGATACGCAGTATTTT. Its protein product is CAAGVAGHTDTQYF. The rearrangement uses TRBV30 and TRBJ2-3; 8 bases match TRBD2. CDR3 length: 14 amino acids. Germline V gene sequence: CDR1 GTSNPN, CDR2 SVGIG (reference sequence). Complete variable domain (other parts from reference TRBV30 and TRBJ2-3): SQTIHQWPATLVQPVGSPLSLECTVEGTSNPNLYWYRQAAGRGLQLLFYSVGIGQISSEVPQNLSASRPQDRQFILSSKKLLLSDSGFYLCAAGVAGHTDTQYFGPGTRLTVL.

The chain has TRBV30 and TRBJ1-2; TRBD1 aligns across 12 bases. The CDR3 runs 14 residues. CDR1 GTSNPN and CDR2 SVGIG come from the germline V gene (reference sequence). With V trimmed by 0 bases and J by 8 bases, 4 bases remained unmatched. The CDR3 is CAWSVHGTGGGYTF. CDR3 in DNA: TGTGCCTGGAGTGTACACGGGACAGGGGGCGGCTACACCTTC.

CDR3 in DNA: TGTGCCAGCACCCCTGGGAGGTTGGATTCACCCCTCCACTTT. Its translation: CASTPGRLDSPLHF. J is TRBJ1-6 and V is TRBV6-5, with D uncertain. Germline-derived CDR1 and CDR2 are MNHEY and SVGAGI. Deletions cut 7 bases from V and 8 bases from J, with 15 bases between. The CDR3 is 14 amino acids.

This clone was seen more than once but under ten times. The chain joins TRBV7-2 to TRBJ2-1; TRBD2 aligns across 9 bases. This CDR3 spans 17 amino acids. CDR1 and CDR2 (germline): SGHTA, FQGNSA. Trimming cost V 3 bases and J 4 bases; bases outside gene matches: 10. The CDR3 region is CASSFRGSGGRYNEQFF. CDR3 coding DNA: TGTGCCAGCAGCTTTCGCGGTAGCGGGGGTCGGTACAATGAGCAGTTCTTC.

The V and J genes are TRBV5-1 and TRBJ2-6; 12 bases line up with TRBD1. The CDR3 consists of 17 residues. Losses at the gene ends were 5 bases for V and 1 base for J; bases not matched to a gene: 4. Germline-derived CDR1 and CDR2 are SGHRS and YFSETQ. CDR3: CASSKGQGASGANVLTF. The CDR3 DNA sequence: TGCGCCAGCAGTAAGGGACAGGGGGCGTCTGGGGCCAACGTCCTGACTTTC.

This chain joins TRBV19 and TRBJ2-1, with TRBD1 matching 8 bases. CDR1 is LNHDA, CDR2 SQIVND, per germline (reference sequence). V dropped 4 bases and J dropped 8; count of bases not matched to a gene: 7. This CDR3 has 14 residues. CDR3 amino acids: CASSTRQGMYEQFF. In DNA, the CDR3 is TGTGCCAGTAGTACTAGACAGGGGATGTATGAGCAGTTCTTC.

The chain uses TRBV2 and TRBJ2-1; 12 bases align to TRBD2. This CDR3 has 15 residues. The V segment lost 6 bases and the J segment 5 bases; nucleotides outside the gene matches: 5. CDR1 is SNHLY, CDR2 FYNNEI, per germline. The CDR3 bases are TGTGCCAGCAGGAAGGGACTAGCGGGTGACAATGAGCAGTTCTTC. It specifies CASRKGLAGDNEQFF.

The chain has TRBV28 and TRBJ2-3, with 12 bases fitting TRBD2. The junction had 7 bases not matched to a gene; V was cut back by 5 bases and J by 7 bases. CDR3 length: 15 residues. Germline CDR1 and CDR2: MDHEN and SYDVKM. The CDR3 DNA reads TGTGCCAGCAGTCCGGCTAGCGGGGGGGCGAATACGCAGTATTTT. Translating it yields CASSPASGGANTQYF.

V is TRBV7-9 and J is TRBJ2-5, with unresolved D. CDR3 length: 13 residues. V was shortened by 5 bases and J by 5 bases, with 12 bases between the two germline ends. Germline V gene data show CDR1 as SEHNR and CDR2 as FQNEAQ (reference sequence). CDR3 in amino acids: CASSNLGVETQYF. For the CDR3, the DNA is TGTGCCAGCAGCAACCTAGGCGTGGAGACCCAGTACTTC.

The chain links TRBV11-3 to TRBJ2-3; TRBD1 matches at 11 bases. V gave up 5 bases and J gave up 2 bases; unmatched junction bases: 6. Germline CDR1 is SGHNT and CDR2 is YENEEA. The CDR3 sequence is 16 residues long. This CDR3 is CASSPRTGGLTDTQYF. The CDR3 nucleotides read TGTGCCAGCAGCCCTAGGACAGGGGGCCTCACAGATACGCAGTATTTT. Full variable domain (missing parts from reference TRBV11-3 and TRBJ2-3): EAGVVQSPRYKIIEKKQPVAFWCNPISGHNTLYWYLQNLGQGPELLIRYENEEAVDDSQLPKDRFSAERLKGVDSTLKIQPAELGDSAVYLCASSPRTGGLTDTQYFGPGTRLTVL.

The chain uses TRBV5-1 and TRBJ1-1; D is unresolved. CDR1 and CDR2 (germline): SGHRS, YFSETQ. The germline V and J ends were trimmed by 4 bases and 0 bases, with 10 bases remaining between them. This CDR3 has 14 residues. The CDR3 protein is CASSISGMNTEAFF. The CDR3, as DNA: TGCGCCAGCAGCATTTCAGGAATGAACACTGAAGCTTTCTTT. Using reference TRBV5-1 and TRBJ1-1 for the parts outside the CDR3, the full variable domain is KAGVTQTPRYLIKTRGQQVTLSCSPISGHRSVSWYQQTPGQGLQFLFEYFSETQRNKGNFPGRFSGRQFSNSRSEMNVSTLELGDSALYLCASSISGMNTEAFFGQGTRLTVV.

This clone was picked up one time. The chain uses TRBV28 and TRBJ1-2; D is perhaps TRBD1 (6 bases). In germline, CDR1 is MDHEN, CDR2 SYDVKM. V shed 2 bases and J shed 7 bases, with 26 bases lying between them. The CDR3 extends over 18 amino acids. The CDR3 region is CASSLPIILLGQSAGYTF. The CDR3, as DNA: TGTGCCAGCAGTTTACCCATTATTTTACTGGGACAATCTGCTGGCTACACCTTC.

This chain connects TRBV19 to TRBJ2-6; D is unclear. The CDR3 is made up of 15 amino acids. V lost 3 bases and J lost 0, with 6 bases in between. Germline V gives CDR1 LNHDA, CDR2 SQIVND (reference sequence). The CDR3 region has the DNA TGTGCCAGTAGTATTCAGTTCTCTGGGGCCAACGTCCTGACTTTC. It is translated as CASSIQFSGANVLTF.

V usage is TRBV19 and J usage is TRBJ2-2; 12 bases are a match to TRBD2. Trimming at V came to 4 bases and at J to 4 bases, leaving 4 bases not matched to a gene. Looked up from germline, CDR1 is LNHDA and CDR2 is SQIVND (reference sequence). This CDR3 has 16 residues. The CDR3 protein is CASSKLAGGLTGELFF. The CDR3 DNA reads TGTGCCAGTAGTAAACTAGCGGGGGGCCTCACCGGGGAGCTGTTTTTT.

This clone was observed a single time. V is TRBV11-3 and J is TRBJ1-3; 7 nucleotides agree with TRBD1. CDR3 length equals 16 residues. CDR1 and CDR2 from the germline V gene are SGHNT and YENEEA. V lost 4 bases, J lost 4 bases, and 10 bases stayed unmatched. CDR3 DNA sequence: TGTGCCAGCAGCTCAGGCCGACAGGGATCAGGAAACACCATATATTTT. Protein sequence: CASSSGRQGSGNTIYF.